This passage covers 17 T cell receptor beta chains from one sample sequenced in a study of T cell responses to AZD1222 COVID-19 vaccine. Only in-frame clones appear in the TCRdb table, and some are missing; sequencing was by immunoSEQ multiplex PCR. The sample lists 120,000 or so clones; about nine tenths were seen once. The sample was peripheral blood, taken on day 0 of AZD1222 vaccination. The origin of the receptors is an adult in good health.

The chain combines TRBV5-1 with TRBJ1-2, with D perhaps TRBD1 (5 bases). The V gene's germline CDR1 is SGHRS and CDR2 YFSETQ. The CDR3 consists of 15 residues. Trimming cost V 0 bases and J 8 bases, with 17 bases left between them. The CDR3: CASSLGSTGGHGYTF. The CDR3 bases are TGCGCCAGCAGCTTGGGAAGCACAGGCGGGCACGGCTACACCTTC.

The chain carries TRBV2 and TRBJ1-3; TRBD1 might be the D (5 bases). Germline V gene lookup returns CDR1 SNHLY and CDR2 FYNNEI. This CDR3 is built from 16 residues. Trimming took off 4 bases at V and 0 bases at J, with 13 bases between the two ends. The CDR3 DNA reads TGTGCCAGCAGTGTCCGACAGCTTCTCTCTGGAAACACCATATATTTT. Translated: CASSVRQLLSGNTIYF.

This chain connects TRBV7-2 to TRBJ2-5, with D possibly being TRBD2 (6 bases). The ends were cut back, 6 bases at V and 3 bases at J, with 17 bases in the middle. The CDR3 has 15 amino acids. The germline V gene encodes CDR1 SGHTA and CDR2 FQGNSA. The CDR3 spells CASRQTLGGEETQYF. CDR3 in DNA: TGTGCCAGCAGGCAGACCCTCGGCGGGGAAGAGACCCAGTACTTC.

This rearrangement joins TRBV4-1 to TRBJ1-5; D gene uncertain. The CDR3 runs to 14 residues. CDR1 and CDR2 from the germline V gene are MGHRA and YSYEKL. The V end lost 3 bases, the J end lost 11 bases, and 17 bases lay between the germline ends. The CDR3, as DNA: TGCGCCAGCAGCCAGTCCCCCATGCGGCGGTCCCAGCATTTT. Encoded protein: CASSQSPMRRSQHF.

The sample holds a few counts of this clone. V gene TRBV7-2 combines with J gene TRBJ1-5; TRBD1 matches 9 bases. The CDR3 has 17 amino acids. V was pared by 3 bases and J by 7 bases, with 13 bases of the junction left unmatched. Germline-derived CDR1 and CDR2 are SGHTA and FQGNSA. CDR3 sequence: CASSFAHFGQGLQPQHF. The CDR3 DNA sequence: TGTGCCAGCAGCTTCGCCCATTTTGGACAGGGGTTGCAGCCCCAGCATTTT. The full variable domain, in which reference TRBV7-2 and TRBJ1-5 provide the parts outside the CDR3, is GAGVSQSPSNKVTEKGKDVELRCDPISGHTALYWYRQSLGQGLEFLIYFQGNSAPDKSGLPSDRFSAERTGGSVSTLTIQRTQQEDSAVYLCASSFAHFGQGLQPQHFGDGTRLSIL.

This chain connects TRBV4-1 to TRBJ2-2; no clear D gene. The germline gives CDR1 MGHRA, CDR2 YSYEKL. The germline V and J ends were trimmed by 0 bases and 3 bases, with 5 bases remaining between them. CDR3 length: 14 residues. The CDR3 DNA follows: TGCGCCAGCAGCCAAGAGGGGTACACCGGGGAGCTGTTTTTT. The encoded protein is CASSQEGYTGELFF.

The CDR3 nucleotides are TGCGCCAGCAGTCGCAGGCCGACAGGGAACACTGAAGCTTTCTTT. Translating it yields CASSRRPTGNTEAFF. The chain carries TRBV10-1 and TRBJ1-1; D possibly corresponds to TRBD1 (6 bases). The CDR3 has 15 amino acids. The germline V gene has CDR1 WNHNN and CDR2 SYGVQD (reference sequence). Deletions cut 5 bases from V and 1 base from J, with 14 bases between.

The chain is built from TRBV11-3 and TRBJ1-2; 9 bases are shared with TRBD1. The CDR3 has 14 amino acids. The germline gives CDR1 SGHNT, CDR2 YENEEA. Losses at the gene ends were 1 base for V and 6 bases for J; bases not matched to a gene: 3. The CDR3 loop is CASSLVQGAHGYTF. For the CDR3, the DNA is TGTGCCAGCAGCTTAGTACAGGGGGCTCATGGCTACACCTTC.

This sequence joins TRBV2 and TRBJ1-1; the D is unclear. The V and J ends lost 4 bases and 6 bases respectively, with 9 bases between them. Per germline, CDR1 SNHLY and CDR2 FYNNEI. This CDR3 region has 12 residues. CDR3 protein: CASSVGVAEAFF. In DNA, the CDR3 is TGTGCCAGCAGTGTCGGGGTGGCTGAAGCTTTCTTT.

The rearrangement links TRBV29-1 to TRBJ1-2; the match to TRBD1 covers 7 bases. The CDR3 totals 14 residues. Germline CDR1 and CDR2: SQVTM and ANQGSEA. V lost 5 bases and J lost 4; bases outside the gene matches: 10. The DNA for the CDR3 is TGCAGCGTTCTCTTGGGACAGATATCCTATGGCTACACCTTC. As protein: CSVLLGQISYGYTF.

The chain uses TRBV6-6 and TRBJ1-3, with 8 nucleotides matching TRBD1. The CDR3 is 15 residues long. Germline-derived CDR1 and CDR2 are MNHNY and SVGAGI (reference sequence). V was pared by 6 bases and J by 7 bases, with 11 bases of the junction left unmatched. The CDR3 sequence: CASRSTGGLGNTIYF. CDR3 coding DNA: TGTGCCAGCAGGTCCACAGGGGGTTTAGGTAACACCATATATTTT.

The chain has TRBV2 and TRBJ2-1; 10 positions match TRBD2. The junction had 11 bases not matched to a gene; V was cut back by 7 bases and J by 8 bases. Per germline, CDR1 SNHLY and CDR2 FYNNEI. This CDR3 is 15 amino acids long. The CDR3 region is CASTSWSGGADEQFF. The CDR3 DNA reads as TGTGCCAGCACCTCCTGGAGCGGGGGGGCCGATGAGCAGTTCTTC.

As for this clone: Within the sample, other DNA sequences also encode this same CDR3. This sequence joins TRBV5-1 and TRBJ2-7, with TRBD2 matching 8 bases. Looked up from germline, CDR1 is SGHRS and CDR2 is YFSETQ. V lost 0 bases, J lost 4 bases, and 6 bases stayed unmatched. The CDR3 has 15 residues. CDR3 nucleotide sequence: TGCGCCAGCAGCTTGGGATCGGGGGGGAGTTACGAGCAGTACTTC. It yields the protein CASSLGSGGSYEQYF.

The table lists this clone with a few counts. The chain combines TRBV3-1 (or the pseudogene TRBV3-2) with TRBJ1-5; possible D gene TRBD1, 5 bases. Between the trimmed V and J ends, which lost 0 bases and 4 bases, there was a span of 13 bases. This CDR3 is built from 16 residues. Germline V gene data show CDR1 as LGHDT and CDR2 as YNNKEL (reference sequence). CDR3 bases: TGTGCCAGCAGCCAAGATTGTCGGGGGTGGAATCAGCCCCAGCATTTT. It specifies CASSQDCRGWNQPQHF.

The chain recombines TRBV5-1 with TRBJ2-1, with TRBD2 identical over 9 bases. CDR1 is SGHRS, CDR2 YFSETQ, per germline. The V and J ends lost 0 bases and 6 bases, in that order; junction bases with no gene match: 1. The CDR3 is 14 residues long. The CDR3 DNA reads as TGCGCCAGCAGCTTGGTACTAGCGGGCAATGAGCAGTTCTTC. This codes for CASSLVLAGNEQFF.

This clone was seen only a few times. The V call is TRBV19, the J call TRBJ1-1; 7 bases line up with TRBD1. Germline lookup yields CDR1 LNHDA and CDR2 SQIVND (reference sequence). This CDR3 contains 13 residues. The V segment lost 10 bases and the J segment 3 bases; nucleotides outside the gene matches: 8. The CDR3 loop is CATRKGADTEAFF. CDR3 nucleotide sequence: TGTGCCACGAGGAAGGGGGCGGACACTGAAGCTTTCTTT.

The chain is built from TRBV7-2 and TRBJ2-5; 8 bases agree with TRBD2. CDR3 size: 15 residues. J was trimmed by 4 bases and V by 2 bases; bases with no gene match: 6. Germline V gives CDR1 SGHTA, CDR2 FQGNSA. CDR3 DNA sequence: TGTGCCAGCAGCTTAACGGGGGGGCCTGGAGAGACCCAGTACTTC. Protein: CASSLTGGPGETQYF.